Sequencing of this TCR beta chain was carried out in a study of T-cell reconstitution after alpha-beta-depleted transplantation in children. Preparation of the TCRbeta library involved a method that used unique molecular identifiers. TCRdb ran MiXCR on the PCR reads and lists one entry per CDR3 protein. The repertoire holds roughly 610,000 distinct CDR3 sequences, with roughly a tenth as singletons. The germline gives CDR1 SGHRS, CDR2 YFSETQ. The CDR3 sequence is 14 residues long. The V gene end was trimmed by 0 bases and the J gene end by 12 bases; junction bases not matched to a gene: 9. This clonotype was counted a few times.

The V call is TRBV5-1, the J call TRBJ2-1, with 7 bases lining up with TRBD2. The starting material was PBMCs from the stem cell graft donor, obtained from the stem cell graft. This TCR derives from a human donor who donated a stem cell graft to a child with acute myeloid leukemia. The CDR3 loop is CASSLETSLSPQFF. The DNA for the CDR3 is TGCGCCAGCAGCTTGGAGACTAGCCTAAGCCCGCAGTTCTTC.